Below, 8 T cell receptor beta chains from the same sample are listed, as sequenced in a study of CD8 T cells in ankylosing spondylitis. MiXCR, run by TCRdb on the 5' RACE reads, gives a single entry per CDR3 protein. The sample has under 250,000 distinct CDR3 sequences, about 10% seen once. Sequencing was performed on blood, either unsorted or a sorted T cell fraction (not recorded which). Receptor source: a male donor with ankylosing spondylitis or in good health (not recorded which).

This clonotype was seen at least ten times. This chain connects TRBV6-1 to TRBJ1-1; weak D call: TRBD1 (6 bases). There are 13 residues in the CDR3. Germline-derived CDR1 and CDR2 are MNHNS and SASEGT. V lost 3 bases, J lost 5 bases, and 10 bases lay in between. The CDR3: CASSEAGETEAFF. Written as DNA, the CDR3 is TGTGCCAGCAGTGAGGCAGGGGAAACTGAAGCTTTCTTT.

This clonotype was picked up a small number of times. The V call is TRBV12-2, the J call TRBJ2-1; the table gives TRBD2 as D, unverified against the DNA. TRBV12-2 is a recognized pseudogene. The CDR3 length is 19 residues. The CDR3 loop reads CASRLARVGGGPTYNEQFF. Written as DNA, the CDR3 is TGTGCAAGTCGCTTAGCGAGGGTCGGCGGGGGCCCTACCTACAATGAGCAGTTCTTC.

A note on this clonotype: A read error may produce the germline difference seen at one junction end. The CDR3 spells CASSVEGSYNEQLF. The CDR3, as DNA: TGTGCCAGCAGTGTAGAGGGATCCTACAATGAGCAGCTCTTC. The chain has TRBV2 and TRBJ2-1; D perhaps matches TRBD2 (5 bases). The CDR3 length is 14 residues. CDR1 is SNHLY and CDR2 is FYNNEI in the germline V gene. Based on the CDR3 plus reference TRBV2 and TRBJ2-1, the full variable domain is EPEVTQTPSHQVTQMGQEVILRCVPISNHLYFYWYRQILGQKVEFLVSFYNNEISEKSEIFDDQFSVERPDGSNFTLKIRSTKLEDSAMYFCASSVEGSYNEQLFGPGTRLTVL.

Many counts were recorded for this clonotype. The CDR3 region has the DNA TGTGCCAGCAGTTTAAGGAGCGGGAGGATAGAGACCCAGTACTTC. Translated, it gives CASSLRSGRIETQYF. V gene TRBV12-3 or TRBV12-4 combines with J gene TRBJ2-5; 9 positions agree with TRBD2. The length of the CDR3 is 15 residues. The V and J ends lost 2 bases and 4 bases, in that order; junction bases with no gene match: 5.

There are many counts of this clonotype. This chain connects TRBV25-1 to TRBJ1-1; D is ambiguous. The CDR3 is 13 amino acids. Germline assignment: CDR1 MGHDK and CDR2 SYGVNS. V shed 9 bases and J shed 2 bases, with 13 bases lying between them. CDR3 bases: TGTGCCAGTACCGCGGCCGTCAACACTGAAGCTTTCTTT. Its protein is CASTAAVNTEAFF.

This clonotype was detected ten times or more. The chain recombines TRBV20-1 with TRBJ2-1; tentative D call: TRBD2 (6 bases). CDR3 length: 16 amino acids. Germline V gives CDR1 DFQATT, CDR2 SNEGSKA (reference sequence). V was clipped by 6 bases and J by 0 bases, with 18 bases between them. CDR3 residues: CSAPHPLASSYNEQFF. The CDR3 region has the DNA TGCAGTGCGCCGCACCCTCTAGCGTCCTCCTACAATGAGCAGTTCTTC.

In its sample, this clonotype was seen many times. The J gene is TRBJ2-7, the V gene TRBV20-1, with D possibly matching TRBD1 (6 bases). Germline lookup yields CDR1 DFQATT and CDR2 SNEGSKA (reference sequence). The V and J ends lost 5 bases and 4 bases respectively, with 15 bases between them. This CDR3 is 13 amino acids long. CDR3 nucleotides: TGCAGTGCTTCCGGACAGACGCTATACGAGCAGTACTTC. It codes for CSASGQTLYEQYF.

On this clonotype: A read error may explain this, as a much larger clone is one base away. This chain uses TRBV19 with TRBJ2-2; 7 bases match TRBD1. CDR3 length equals 15 residues. Germline V gene sequence: CDR1 LNHDA, CDR2 SQIVND (reference sequence). The CDR3 sequence: CASGMTGRITGELFF. In DNA form, the CDR3 reads TGTGCCAGTGGTATGACAGGGAGAATAACCGGGGAGCTGTTTTTT.